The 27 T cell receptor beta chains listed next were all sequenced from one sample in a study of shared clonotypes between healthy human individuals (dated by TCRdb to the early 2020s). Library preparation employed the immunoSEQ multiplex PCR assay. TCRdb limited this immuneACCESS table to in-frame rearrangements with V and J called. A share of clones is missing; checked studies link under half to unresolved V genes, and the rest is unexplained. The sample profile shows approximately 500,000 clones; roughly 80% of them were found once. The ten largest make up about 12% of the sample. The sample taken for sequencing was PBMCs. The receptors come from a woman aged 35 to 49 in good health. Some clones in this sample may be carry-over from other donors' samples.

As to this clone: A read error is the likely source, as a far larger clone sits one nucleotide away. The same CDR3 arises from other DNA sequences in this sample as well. The CDR3 here is CAWSVLSTDTQYF. In nucleotides, the CDR3 is TGCGCCTGGAGTGTACTTAGTACAGACACGCAGTATTTT. The chain links TRBV30 to TRBJ2-3; D gene unclear. The CDR3 has 13 amino acids. Germline V gene lookup returns CDR1 GTSNPN and CDR2 SVGIG (reference sequence).

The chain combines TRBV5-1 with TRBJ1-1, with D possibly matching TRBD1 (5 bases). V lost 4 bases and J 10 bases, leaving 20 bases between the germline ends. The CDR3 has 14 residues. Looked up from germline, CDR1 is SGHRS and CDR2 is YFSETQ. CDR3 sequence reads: CASSPSGAQGGAFF. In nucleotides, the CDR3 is TGCGCCAGCAGCCCATCTGGGGCGCAGGGTGGAGCTTTCTTT.

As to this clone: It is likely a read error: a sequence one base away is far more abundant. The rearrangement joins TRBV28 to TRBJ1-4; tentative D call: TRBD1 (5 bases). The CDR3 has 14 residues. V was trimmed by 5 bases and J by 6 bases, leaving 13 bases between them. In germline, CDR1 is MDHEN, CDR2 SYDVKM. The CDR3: CASSGWDLDEKLFF. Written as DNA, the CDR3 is TGTGCCAGCAGTGGCTGGGACTTAGATGAAAAACTGTTTTTT.

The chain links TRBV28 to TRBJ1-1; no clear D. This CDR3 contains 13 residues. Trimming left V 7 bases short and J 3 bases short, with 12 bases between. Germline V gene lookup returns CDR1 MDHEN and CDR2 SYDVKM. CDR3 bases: TGTGCCAGCACCAGGTTTCAGGACACTGAAGCTTTCTTT. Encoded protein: CASTRFQDTEAFF. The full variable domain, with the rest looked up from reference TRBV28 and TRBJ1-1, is DVKVTQSSRYLVKRTGEKVFLECVQDMDHENMFWYRQDPGLGLRLIYFSYDVKMKEKGDIPEGYSVSREKKERFSLILESASTNQTSMYLCASTRFQDTEAFFGQGTRLTVV.

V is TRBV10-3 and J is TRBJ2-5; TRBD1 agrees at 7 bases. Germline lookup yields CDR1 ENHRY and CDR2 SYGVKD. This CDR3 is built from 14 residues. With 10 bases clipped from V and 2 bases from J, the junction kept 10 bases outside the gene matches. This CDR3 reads CATSGGQEQETQYF. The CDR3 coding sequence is TGTGCCACCAGCGGTGGACAGGAGCAAGAGACCCAGTACTTC.

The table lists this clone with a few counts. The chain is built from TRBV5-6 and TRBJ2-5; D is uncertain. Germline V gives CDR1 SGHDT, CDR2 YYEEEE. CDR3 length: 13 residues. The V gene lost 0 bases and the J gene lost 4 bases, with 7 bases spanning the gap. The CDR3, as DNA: TGTGCCAGCAGCTTGGGGAGTGGAGAGACCCAGTACTTC. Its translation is CASSLGSGETQYF.

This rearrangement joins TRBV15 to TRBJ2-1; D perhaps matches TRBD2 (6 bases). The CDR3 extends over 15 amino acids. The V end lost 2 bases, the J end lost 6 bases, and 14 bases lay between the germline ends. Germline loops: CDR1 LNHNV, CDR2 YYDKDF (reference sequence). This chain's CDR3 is CATSRSLTRGNEQFF. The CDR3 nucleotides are TGTGCCACCAGCAGATCGCTAACGCGGGGCAATGAGCAGTTCTTC.

The CDR3 loop reads CASSLAGTSLHYEQYF. CDR3 nucleotide sequence: TGTGCCAGCAGCTTAGCCGGGACTAGTCTGCACTACGAGCAGTACTTC. The rearrangement joins TRBV7-2 to TRBJ2-7; TRBD2 matches at 8 bases. In germline, CDR1 is SGHTA, CDR2 FQGNSA. The CDR3 contains 16 residues. V gave up 0 bases and J gave up 3 bases; unmatched junction bases: 7.

The CDR3 is CASSLGSSGNTIYF. CDR3 bases: TGTGCCAGCAGCTTAGGGAGCTCTGGAAACACCATATATTTT. This chain joins TRBV7-9 and TRBJ1-3; D gene unclear. The CDR3 totals 14 residues. Trimming cost V 1 base and J 0 bases, with 4 bases left between them. Germline assignment: CDR1 SEHNR and CDR2 FQNEAQ (reference sequence).

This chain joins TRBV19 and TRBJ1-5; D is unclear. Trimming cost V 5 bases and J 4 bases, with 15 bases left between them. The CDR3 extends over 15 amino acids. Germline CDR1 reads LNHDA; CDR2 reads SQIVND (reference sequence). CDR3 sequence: CASSFEQTPNQPQHF. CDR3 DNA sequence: TGTGCCAGTAGTTTTGAACAGACCCCGAATCAGCCCCAGCATTTT.

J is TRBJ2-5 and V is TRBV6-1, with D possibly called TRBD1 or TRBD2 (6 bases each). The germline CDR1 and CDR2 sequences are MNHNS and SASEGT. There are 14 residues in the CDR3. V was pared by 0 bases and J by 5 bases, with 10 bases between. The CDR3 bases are TGTGCCAGCAGTGAAGCGGTAGGGGGGGAGACCCAGTACTTC. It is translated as CASSEAVGGETQYF.

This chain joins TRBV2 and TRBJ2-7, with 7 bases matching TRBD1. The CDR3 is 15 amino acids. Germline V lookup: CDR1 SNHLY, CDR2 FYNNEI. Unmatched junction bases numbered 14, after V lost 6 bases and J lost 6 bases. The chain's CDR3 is CASSPTQGWIAEQYF. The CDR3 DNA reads TGTGCCAGCAGCCCAACACAGGGGTGGATCGCCGAGCAGTACTTC.

CDR3 residues: CASSQPGTGNHYGYTF. The CDR3 DNA follows: TGTGCCAGCAGCCAACCCGGGACAGGGAACCACTATGGCTACACCTTC. The chain joins TRBV5-4 to TRBJ1-2; TRBD1 agrees at 9 bases. Germline V gives CDR1 SGHNT, CDR2 YYREEE (reference sequence). The CDR3 covers 16 residues. The ends lost 4 bases at V and 3 bases at J; junction bases unmatched: 10.

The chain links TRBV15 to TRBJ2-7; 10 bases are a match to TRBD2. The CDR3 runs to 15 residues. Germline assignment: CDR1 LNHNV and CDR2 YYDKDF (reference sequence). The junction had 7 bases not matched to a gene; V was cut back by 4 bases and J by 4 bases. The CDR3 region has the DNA TGTGCCACCAGCAAAACCCCAGCGGGAGGGTACGAGCAGTACTTC. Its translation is CATSKTPAGGYEQYF.

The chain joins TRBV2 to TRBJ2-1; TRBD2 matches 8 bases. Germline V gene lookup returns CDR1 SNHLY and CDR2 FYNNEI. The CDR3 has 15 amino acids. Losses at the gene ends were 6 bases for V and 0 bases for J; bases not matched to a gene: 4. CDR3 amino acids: CASSEREPSYNEQFF. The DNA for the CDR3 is TGTGCCAGCAGCGAGCGGGAGCCCTCCTACAATGAGCAGTTCTTC. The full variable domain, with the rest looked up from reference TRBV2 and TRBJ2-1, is EPEVTQTPSHQVTQMGQEVILRCVPISNHLYFYWYRQILGQKVEFLVSFYNNEISEKSEIFDDQFSVERPDGSNFTLKIRSTKLEDSAMYFCASSEREPSYNEQFFGPGTRLTVL.

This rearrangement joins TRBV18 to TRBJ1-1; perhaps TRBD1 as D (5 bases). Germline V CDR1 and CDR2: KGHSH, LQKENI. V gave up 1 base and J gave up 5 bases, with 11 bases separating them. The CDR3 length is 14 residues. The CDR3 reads CASSPLESGTEAFF. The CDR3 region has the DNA TGTGCCAGCTCACCACTTGAGTCAGGGACTGAAGCTTTCTTT.

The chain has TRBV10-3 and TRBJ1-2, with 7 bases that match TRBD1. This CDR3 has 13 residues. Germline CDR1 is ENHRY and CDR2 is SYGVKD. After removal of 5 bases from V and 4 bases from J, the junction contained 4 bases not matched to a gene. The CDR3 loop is CAISQGGGYGYTF. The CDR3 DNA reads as TGTGCCATCAGTCAGGGGGGCGGCTATGGCTACACCTTC.

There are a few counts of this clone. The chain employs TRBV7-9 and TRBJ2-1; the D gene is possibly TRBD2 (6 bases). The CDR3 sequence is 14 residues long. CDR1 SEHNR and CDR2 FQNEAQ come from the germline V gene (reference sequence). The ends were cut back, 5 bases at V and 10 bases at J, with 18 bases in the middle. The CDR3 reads CASSHRAGRGEQFF. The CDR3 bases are TGTGCCAGCAGCCACCGGGCGGGGAGAGGAGAGCAGTTCTTC.

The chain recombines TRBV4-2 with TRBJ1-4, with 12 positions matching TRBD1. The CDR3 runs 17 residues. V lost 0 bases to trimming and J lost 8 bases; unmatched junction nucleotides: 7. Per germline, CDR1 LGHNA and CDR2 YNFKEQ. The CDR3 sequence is CASSQERDRGLGEKLFF. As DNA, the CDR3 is TGTGCCAGCAGCCAAGAAAGGGACAGGGGGCTGGGCGAAAAACTGTTTTTT.

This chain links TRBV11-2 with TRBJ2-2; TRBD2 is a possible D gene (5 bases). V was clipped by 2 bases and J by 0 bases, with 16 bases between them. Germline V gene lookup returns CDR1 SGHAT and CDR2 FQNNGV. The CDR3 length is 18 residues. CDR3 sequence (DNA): TGTGCCAGCAGCTTACGAGGAGGAGTAGCCACGAACACCGGGGAGCTGTTTTTT. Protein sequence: CASSLRGGVATNTGELFF.

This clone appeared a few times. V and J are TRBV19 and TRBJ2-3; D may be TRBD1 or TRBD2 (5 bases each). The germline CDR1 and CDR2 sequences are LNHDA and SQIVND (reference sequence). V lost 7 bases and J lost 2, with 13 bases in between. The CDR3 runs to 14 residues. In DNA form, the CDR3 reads TGTGCCAGTAACCCCGGGGCTAACACAGATACGCAGTATTTT. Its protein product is CASNPGANTDTQYF. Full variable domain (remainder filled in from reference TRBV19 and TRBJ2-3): DGGITQSPKYLFRKEGQNVTLSCEQNLNHDAMYWYRQDPGQGLRLIYYSQIVNDFQKGDIAEGYSVSREKKESFPLTVTSAQKNPTAFYLCASNPGANTDTQYFGPGTRLTVL.

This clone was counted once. CDR3 nucleotides: TGCGCCAGCAGCTTGGGACAGGGGGCTAGTAATGAACGGGATACGCAGTATTTT. Encoded protein: CASSLGQGASNERDTQYF. The rearrangement joins TRBV5-1 to TRBJ2-3; TRBD1 matches 10 bases. Germline CDR1 is SGHRS and CDR2 is YFSETQ. V shed 0 bases and J 6 bases; nucleotides not matched to a gene: 13. This CDR3 contains 18 residues.

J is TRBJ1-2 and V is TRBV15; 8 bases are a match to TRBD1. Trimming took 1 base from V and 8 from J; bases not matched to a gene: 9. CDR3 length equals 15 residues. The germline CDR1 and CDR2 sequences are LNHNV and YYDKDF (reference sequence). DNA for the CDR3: TGTGCCACCAGCAGAGCTTTTGGACAGGGACAAGGCTACACCTTC. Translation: CATSRAFGQGQGYTF.

The CDR3 region has the DNA TGTGCCAGCAGCTTAACAGGTGGCCTGACCCCCTACGAGCAGTACTTC. It codes for CASSLTGGLTPYEQYF. The V and J genes are TRBV7-3 and TRBJ2-7; D gene unclear. V lost 0 bases to trimming and J lost 2 bases, with 14 bases between them. This CDR3 has 16 residues. From germline, CDR1 is SGHTA and CDR2 FQGTGA.

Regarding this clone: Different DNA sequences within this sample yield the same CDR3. The CDR3 nucleotides are TGCGCCAGCAGCTTCGGGGGACAAGAGACCCAGTACTTC. It translates to CASSFGGQETQYF. The rearrangement uses TRBV5-1 and TRBJ2-5; a possible D gene is TRBD2 (6 bases). V lost 2 bases to trimming and J lost 2 bases, with 7 bases between them. This CDR3 region has 13 residues. Germline CDR1 SGHRS, CDR2 YFSETQ.

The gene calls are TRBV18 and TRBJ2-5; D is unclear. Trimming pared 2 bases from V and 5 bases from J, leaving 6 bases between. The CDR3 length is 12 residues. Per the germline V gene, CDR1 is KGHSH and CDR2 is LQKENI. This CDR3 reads CASSPDRETQYF. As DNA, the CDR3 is TGTGCCAGCTCACCAGACCGGGAGACCCAGTACTTC.

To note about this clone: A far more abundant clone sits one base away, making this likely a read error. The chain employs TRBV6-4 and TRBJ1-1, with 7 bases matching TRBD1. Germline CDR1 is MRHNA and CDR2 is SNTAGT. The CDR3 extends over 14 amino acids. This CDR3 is CASGDSIETGRAFF. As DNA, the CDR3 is TGTGCCAGCGGTGACTCGATTGAGACAGGGAGAGCTTTCTTT.